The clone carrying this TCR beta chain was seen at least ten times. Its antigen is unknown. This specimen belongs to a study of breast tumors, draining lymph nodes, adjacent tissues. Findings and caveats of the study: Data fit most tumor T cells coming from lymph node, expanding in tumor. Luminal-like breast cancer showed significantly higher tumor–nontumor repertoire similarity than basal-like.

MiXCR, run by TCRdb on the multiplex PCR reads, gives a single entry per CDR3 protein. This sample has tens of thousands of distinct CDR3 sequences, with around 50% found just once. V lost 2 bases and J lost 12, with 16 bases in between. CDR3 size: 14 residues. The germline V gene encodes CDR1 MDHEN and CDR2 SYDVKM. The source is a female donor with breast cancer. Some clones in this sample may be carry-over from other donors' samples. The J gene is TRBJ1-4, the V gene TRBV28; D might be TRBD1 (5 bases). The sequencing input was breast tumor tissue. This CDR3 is CASSLPLGGVELFF. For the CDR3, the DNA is TGTGCCAGCAGTTTACCCCTTGGGGGTGTCGAACTGTTTTTT.